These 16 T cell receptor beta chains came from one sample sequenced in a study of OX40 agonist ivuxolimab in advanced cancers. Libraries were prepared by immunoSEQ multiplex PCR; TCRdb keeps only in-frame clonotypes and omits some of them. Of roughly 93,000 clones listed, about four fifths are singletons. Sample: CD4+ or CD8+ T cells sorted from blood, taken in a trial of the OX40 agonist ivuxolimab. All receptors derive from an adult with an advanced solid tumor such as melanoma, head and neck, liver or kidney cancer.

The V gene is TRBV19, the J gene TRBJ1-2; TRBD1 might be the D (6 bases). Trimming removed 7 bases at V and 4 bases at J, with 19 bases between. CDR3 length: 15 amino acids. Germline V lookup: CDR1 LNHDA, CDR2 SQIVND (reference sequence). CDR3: CASIQDSLLPYGYTF. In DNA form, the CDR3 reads TGTGCCAGTATCCAGGACAGTCTCCTACCCTATGGCTACACCTTC.

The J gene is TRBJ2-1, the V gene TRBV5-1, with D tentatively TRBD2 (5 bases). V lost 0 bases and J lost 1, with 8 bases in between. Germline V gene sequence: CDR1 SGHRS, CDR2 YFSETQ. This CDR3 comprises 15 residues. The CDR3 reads CASSLDLASYNEQFF. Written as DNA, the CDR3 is TGCGCCAGCAGCTTGGACCTAGCTTCCTACAATGAGCAGTTCTTC.

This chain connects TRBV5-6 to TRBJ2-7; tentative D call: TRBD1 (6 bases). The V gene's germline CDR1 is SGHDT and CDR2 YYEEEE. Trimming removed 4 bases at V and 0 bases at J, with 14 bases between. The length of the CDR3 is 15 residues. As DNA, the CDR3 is TGTGCCAGCAGCGGAGGTCCGACAGGCTCCTACGAGCAGTACTTC. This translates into CASSGGPTGSYEQYF.

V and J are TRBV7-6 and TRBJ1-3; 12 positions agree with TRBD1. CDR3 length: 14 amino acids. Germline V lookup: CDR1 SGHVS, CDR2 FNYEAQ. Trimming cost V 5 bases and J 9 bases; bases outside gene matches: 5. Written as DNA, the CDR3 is TGTGCCAGCAGCCGGGACAGGGGGCAAAGCACCATATATTTT. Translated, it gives CASSRDRGQSTIYF.

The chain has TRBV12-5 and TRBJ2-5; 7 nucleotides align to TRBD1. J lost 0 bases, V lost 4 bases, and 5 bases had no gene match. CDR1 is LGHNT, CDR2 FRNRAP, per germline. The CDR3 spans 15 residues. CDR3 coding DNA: TGTGCTAGTGGTTCCGGGACAGCCGACCAAGAGACCCAGTACTTC. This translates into CASGSGTADQETQYF.

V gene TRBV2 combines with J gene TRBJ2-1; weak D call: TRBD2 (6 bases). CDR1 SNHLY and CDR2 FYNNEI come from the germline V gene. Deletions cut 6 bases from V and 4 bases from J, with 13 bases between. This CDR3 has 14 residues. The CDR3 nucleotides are TGTGCCAGCAGACCCGGGAGTCAGTACAATGAGCAGTTCTTC. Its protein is CASRPGSQYNEQFF.

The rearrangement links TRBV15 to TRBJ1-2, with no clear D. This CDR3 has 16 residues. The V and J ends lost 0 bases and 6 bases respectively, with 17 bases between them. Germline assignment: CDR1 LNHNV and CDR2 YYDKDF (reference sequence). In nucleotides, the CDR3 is TGTGCCACCAGCAGAGAGCTCTCCGCCCGGGAAAATGGCTACACCTTC. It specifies CATSRELSARENGYTF.

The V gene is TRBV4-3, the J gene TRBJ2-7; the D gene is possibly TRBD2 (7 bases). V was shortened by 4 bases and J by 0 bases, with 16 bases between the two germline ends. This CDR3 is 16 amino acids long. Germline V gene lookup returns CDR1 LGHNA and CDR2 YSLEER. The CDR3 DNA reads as TGCGCCAGCAGCCCCGGTCGGGGGGCCTCCTCCTACGAGCAGTACTTC. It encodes CASSPGRGASSYEQYF.

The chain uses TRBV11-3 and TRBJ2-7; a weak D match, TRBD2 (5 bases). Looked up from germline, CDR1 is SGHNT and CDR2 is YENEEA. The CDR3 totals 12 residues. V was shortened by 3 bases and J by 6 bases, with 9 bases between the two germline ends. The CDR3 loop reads CASSLDRGEQYF. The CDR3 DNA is TGTGCCAGCAGCTTGGATCGGGGCGAGCAGTACTTC.

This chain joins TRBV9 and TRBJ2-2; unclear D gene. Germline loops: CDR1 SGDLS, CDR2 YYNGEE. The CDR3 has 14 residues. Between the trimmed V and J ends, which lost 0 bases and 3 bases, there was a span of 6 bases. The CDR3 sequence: CASSVAGDTGELFF. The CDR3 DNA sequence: TGTGCCAGCAGCGTAGCTGGGGACACCGGGGAGCTGTTTTTT.

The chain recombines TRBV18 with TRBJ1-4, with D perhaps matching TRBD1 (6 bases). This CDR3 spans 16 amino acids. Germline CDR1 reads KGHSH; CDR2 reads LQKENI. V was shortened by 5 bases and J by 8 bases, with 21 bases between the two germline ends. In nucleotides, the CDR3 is TGTGCCAGCTCATACCGAAGCAGGGGCGTAAAAGAAAAACTGTTTTTT. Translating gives CASSYRSRGVKEKLFF.

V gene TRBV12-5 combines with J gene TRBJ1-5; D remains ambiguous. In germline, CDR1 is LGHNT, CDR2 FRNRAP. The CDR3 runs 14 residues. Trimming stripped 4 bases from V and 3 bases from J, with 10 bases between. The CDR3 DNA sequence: TGTGCTAGTGGTTCGGACGGCCTCAATCAGCCCCAGCATTTT. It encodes CASGSDGLNQPQHF.

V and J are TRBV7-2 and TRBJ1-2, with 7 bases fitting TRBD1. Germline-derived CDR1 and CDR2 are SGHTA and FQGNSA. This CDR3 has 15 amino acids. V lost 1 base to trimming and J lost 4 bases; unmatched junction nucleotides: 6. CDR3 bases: TGTGCCAGCAGCTTAGAAGGGGGCAGGAGCTATGGCTACACCTTC. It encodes CASSLEGGRSYGYTF. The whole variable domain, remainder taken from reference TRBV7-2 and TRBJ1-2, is GAGVSQSPSNKVTEKGKDVELRCDPISGHTALYWYRQSLGQGLEFLIYFQGNSAPDKSGLPSDRFSAERTGGSVSTLTIQRTQQEDSAVYLCASSLEGGRSYGYTFGSGTRLTVV.

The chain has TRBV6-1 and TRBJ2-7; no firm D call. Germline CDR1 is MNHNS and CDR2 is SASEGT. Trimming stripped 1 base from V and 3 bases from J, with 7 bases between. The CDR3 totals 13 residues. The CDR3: CASSEGHGYEQYF. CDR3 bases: TGTGCCAGCAGTGAAGGACATGGCTACGAGCAGTACTTC.

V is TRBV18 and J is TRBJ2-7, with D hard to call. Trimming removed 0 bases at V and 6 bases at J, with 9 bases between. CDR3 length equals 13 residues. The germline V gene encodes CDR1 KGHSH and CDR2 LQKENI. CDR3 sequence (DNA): TGTGCCAGCTCACCACCGTCGGTTACCGAGCAGTACTTC. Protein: CASSPPSVTEQYF.

CDR3 sequence reads: CASSPLGQAAGDTQYF. CDR3 in DNA: TGTGCCAGCTCGCCCCTAGGACAGGCCGCGGGGGATACGCAGTATTTT. This chain links TRBV18 with TRBJ2-3, with D possibly being TRBD1 (7 bases). This CDR3 spans 16 amino acids. The V end lost 6 bases, the J end lost 6 bases, and 22 bases lay between the germline ends. CDR1 is KGHSH, CDR2 LQKENI, per germline.